This T cell receptor beta chain comes out of a study of post-analysis software for immune sequencing data. Overall study: Secondary progressive, relapsing-remitting and progressive-relapsing multiple sclerosis were among the included disease courses.

Concerning this clonotype itself: Its antigen remains unidentified.

Notes on the study in general: F measure showed strong co-clustering of same-batch samples.

Sequencing libraries made from TCR beta cDNA carried unique molecular identifiers. Input of roughly 1 to 11 million T cells yielded about half a million cDNA molecules. TCRdb ran MiXCR on the PCR reads and lists one entry per CDR3 protein. The sample has 750,000 to 950,000 distinct CDR3 sequences, 53% seen once. The sequence was obtained from a girl between 10 and 17 years old with multiple sclerosis. The sequenced sample consisted of blood.

The CDR3 here is CASGYSPGRGMNTEAFF. Here the CDR3 DNA reads TGTGCTAGTGGTTACTCGCCCGGACGGGGCATGAACACTGAAGCTTTCTTT. The V and J genes are TRBV12-5 and TRBJ1-1; perhaps TRBD1 as D (5 bases). Trimming removed 4 bases at V and 0 bases at J, with 18 bases between. CDR3 length equals 17 residues. Germline-derived CDR1 and CDR2 are LGHNT and FRNRAP.